This entry lists 3 T cell receptor beta chains sequenced from one sample in a study of patients and donors after allogeneic stem cell transplantation. TCRdb reanalysed the RT-PCR reads using MiXCR and keeps one entry per CDR3 protein. The table has 15,000 to 20,000 distinct CDR3 sequences, around 5% seen once. Sequenced: blood, either unsorted or a sorted T cell fraction (not recorded which). These TCRs come from a human donor who was either an allogeneic HSCT recipient or a stem cell or donor lymphocyte infusion donor (not recorded which). It is not recorded whose cells these are; they may come from a transplant donor.

The chain is built from TRBV3-1 and TRBJ2-2; a possible D gene is TRBD1 (5 bases). The ends were cut back, 4 bases at V and 0 bases at J, with 6 bases in the middle. CDR1 is LGHDT and CDR2 is YNNKEL in the germline V gene (reference sequence). The CDR3 runs to 14 residues. CDR3 nucleotides: TGTGCCAGCAGCCGGACATCGAACACCGGGGAGCTGTTTTTT. Translation gives CASSRTSNTGELFF.

This clonotype was found many times. CDR3 residues: CASRGRVEQYF. CDR3 DNA sequence: TGTGCCAGCCGCGGGAGGGTCGAGCAGTACTTC. The J gene is TRBJ2-7, the V gene TRBV6-7, with 9 bases fitting TRBD2. TRBV6-7 is annotated as an ORF whose role is uncertain. The V gene end was trimmed by 8 bases and the J gene end by 6 bases; junction bases not matched to a gene: 2. The CDR3 consists of 11 residues.

In its sample, this clonotype was seen a few times. The rearrangement joins TRBV20-1 to TRBJ2-3; 7 nucleotides agree with TRBD2. Trimming removed 1 base from V and 2 bases from J; junction bases left unmatched: 6. The CDR3 is 15 residues long. CDR1 and CDR2 from the germline V gene are DFQATT and SNEGSKA (reference sequence). The CDR3 DNA reads TGCAGTGCTAGAGGTTCAGCGGGGAACACAGATACGCAGTATTTT. Protein product: CSARGSAGNTDTQYF.